The clone carrying this T cell receptor (beta chain) was recorded a few times. Antigen: not known. These data are taken from a study of T cell repertoires in cytomegalovirus infection. Study details: TCR beta signatures that were public indicated CMV infection and matching HLA type.

TCRdb analysed the reads with MiXCR anew, one entry per CDR3 protein. The sample has about 600,000 distinct CDR3 sequences, approximately 24% seen once; the top ten hold roughly 8%. Broader study findings: Ex vivo, HLA-C-restricted CMV-specific TCR beta clonotypes prevailed over the rest of the response.

The junction had 12 bases not matched to a gene; V was cut back by 5 bases and J by 6 bases. CDR3 length equals 16 residues. Germline V lookup: CDR1 PRHDT, CDR2 FYEKMQ (reference sequence). This receptor was taken from a human donor in good health (CMV status not recorded). Some clones in this sample may be carry-over from other donors' samples. Sequenced sample: CD8+ T cells from PBMCs. The genes are TRBV13 and TRBJ2-5; TRBD1 matches at 10 bases. Here the CDR3 DNA reads TGTGCCAGCAGCCACCACGTAGGACAGGGGGGGAAGACCCAGTACTTC. It encodes CASSHHVGQGGKTQYF.